This T cell receptor beta chain was recorded in a study of shared T cell receptors in the human thymus. Clones were read by immunoSEQ multiplex PCR, and TCRdb kept only the in-frame ones, dropping some. The repertoire consists of hundreds of thousands of clones, with around 89% occurring once and the leading ten covering 0.008% to 0.011%. This sample was also put to use in a study of human thymus T cells. That source notes: Corrective cardiac operations yielded the resected thymus tissue. V and J genes seemed to be used with bias in thymic and blood repertoires. Related studies noted strongly shared thymic repertoires across unrelated people.

Sequenced material: thymocytes. The clonotype comes from a boy in the first two years of life with a congenital heart defect.

The CDR3 DNA follows: TGTGCCAGCAGCCCGGGACTAGCGGGGGTCTCCTACAATGAGCAGTTCTTC. Encoded protein: CASSPGLAGVSYNEQFF. The V call is TRBV5-4, the J call TRBJ2-1, with 14 bases matching TRBD2. The CDR3 covers 17 residues. Germline CDR1 reads SGHNT; CDR2 reads YYREEE (reference sequence). The trim removed 4 bases at V and 0 bases at J, leaving 3 bases unmatched.